This T cell receptor (beta chain) came from a study of liver allograft versus peripheral blood T cells. Study background: What was compared were the T cell receptor repertoires in transplanted livers and those in the peripheral blood of recipients.

The germline CDR1 and CDR2 sequences are DFQATT and SNEGSKA (reference sequence). The CDR3 extends over 15 amino acids. Trimming shortened V by 0 bases and J by 8 bases, and 14 bases separated the two germline ends. TCRdb re-called the reads through MiXCR, storing one row per CDR3 protein. Among roughly 9,200 distinct CDR3 sequences listed, roughly 26% were seen once. The V call is TRBV20-1, the J call TRBJ1-6; TRBD1 is a possible D gene (5 bases). This sequence was found in a human patient who had a liver transplant. Some T cells may trace back to the graft donor. The CDR3 region has the DNA TGCAGTGCTAGAGATAACGGCAGGGTGGATTCACCCCTCCACTTT. Its translation is CSARDNGRVDSPLHF.